Sequencing of this T cell receptor beta chain was carried out in a study of tumor and adjacent non-tumor tissue in lung cancer. General study findings and limits: Top 100 clones took a larger repertoire share in normal lung.

Regarding this clonotype: Its antigen remains unknown. One junction end disagrees with the germline gene, perhaps due to a read error.

The CDR3 is 13 residues long. Germline loops: CDR1 SGHKS, CDR2 YYEKEE (reference sequence). RNA was extracted from bulk tissue without any cell sorting. The normal lung tissue was taken more than 3 cm from the tumor edge. Three rounds of nested PCR, following a modified ARM-PCR protocol, produced the TCRbeta library. TCRdb re-analysed the multiplex PCR reads in MiXCR, keeping a single row per CDR3 protein. The sample includes 75,000 to 80,000 distinct CDR3 sequences, around 76% of them seen just once. Source material: distant non-tumor lung tissue. This receptor was identified in a man in his 70s with non-small cell lung cancer. The chain carries TRBV5-5 and TRBJ1-1; D is undetermined. The CDR3 DNA reads as TGTGCCGGCAGCCCAGACTTGAACACTGAAGCTTTCTTT. Amino acid sequence: CAGSPDLNTEAFF.